This passage covers 3 T cell receptor beta chains from one sample sequenced in a study of T cell changes during pregnancy in multiple sclerosis. This table comes from immunoSEQ multiplex PCR, and its TCRdb copy is limited to in-frame clones, with some not included. The repertoire holds 100,000 or so clones, with approximately 94% as singletons. The sample was peripheral blood, taken in the second trimester of pregnancy. Receptors originate from a female donor with multiple sclerosis, enrolled in a pregnancy study.

This clone is a singleton in its sample. The chain links TRBV9 to TRBJ1-5; 7 bases fit TRBD1. V shed 3 bases, J shed 3 bases, and the junction held 3 bases outside the gene matches. The germline CDR1 and CDR2 sequences are SGDLS and YYNGEE. The CDR3 sequence is 14 residues long. The CDR3 here is CASSEQGNNQPQHF. CDR3 in DNA: TGTGCCAGCAGCGAACAGGGGAACAATCAGCCCCAGCATTTT.

The table lists this clone with a count of one. J is TRBJ1-1 and V is TRBV6-1; the D gene is possibly TRBD1 (6 bases). This CDR3 has 13 residues. The V gene's germline CDR1 is MNHNS and CDR2 SASEGT. V was cut by 10 bases and J by 4 bases, with 16 bases left in between. CDR3 nucleotides: TGTGCCACCTCGACCCCGGACAGCACTGAAGCTTTCTTT. Protein product: CATSTPDSTEAFF.

The chain has TRBV9 and TRBJ1-6, with 9 bases that match TRBD1. The CDR3 is 15 residues long. Germline trimming cut 3 bases from V and 10 bases from J; bases unmatched to any gene: 8. Germline assignment: CDR1 SGDLS and CDR2 YYNGEE. CDR3 coding DNA: TGTGCCAGCAGCGCCACCGGACAGGGGCGATCACCCCTCCACTTT. Protein: CASSATGQGRSPLHF.